The clone carrying this T cell receptor (beta chain) was recorded many times. As yet, its antigen is unknown. With 5 bases clipped from V and 8 bases from J, the junction kept 6 bases outside the gene matches. The CDR3 length is 13 residues. Germline CDR1 reads SGHAT; CDR2 reads FQNNGV. Unique molecular identifiers were incorporated during preparation of the TCRbeta library. MiXCR, run by TCRdb on the PCR reads, gives a single entry per CDR3 protein. The table lists over 450,000 distinct CDR3 sequences, about 10% of them singletons. The sample comes from a study of T-cell reconstitution after alpha-beta-depleted transplantation in children. Study outcomes and limitations: T-cell numbers and diversity one year post-transplant derived largely from freshly generated T cells.

J is TRBJ2-3 and V is TRBV11-2, with 8 nucleotides matching TRBD1. This specimen was PBMCs, taken before TCRalphabeta/CD19-depleted stem cell transplant. The clonotype comes from a child aged 2 to 15 with inherited bone marrow failure, due to receive a stem cell transplant. The CDR3: CASSPAGQGTQYF. For the CDR3, the DNA is TGTGCCAGCAGCCCGGCCGGACAGGGTACGCAGTATTTT.